The following is a T cell receptor (beta chain) sequence with its context. What it binds is unknown. Germline V gives CDR1 LNHDA, CDR2 SQIVND (reference sequence). V was cut by 5 bases and J by 5 bases, with 22 bases left in between. The CDR3 has 17 residues. The protocol was immunoSEQ multiplex PCR, while the TCRdb copy is restricted to in-frame clones and leaves out a portion. This sample has fewer than 150,000 clones; about 93% occur once, and the top ten carry approximately 7%. This sample was taken from a study of T cell responses to AZD1222 COVID-19 vaccine. Study results and caveats: CD4 TCRs covered the whole spike, strongest at regions 160-218 and 743-854. At baseline, just a handful of AZD1222 recipients tested seropositive.

Sequencing was performed on peripheral blood, taken 28 days after the second AZD1222 dose. This sequence was found in an adult who received the AZD1222 COVID-19 vaccine. V usage is TRBV19 and J usage is TRBJ1-5; D possibly corresponds to TRBD1 (5 bases). The CDR3 DNA reads as TGTGCCAGTAGTCCCGGGAGAGGGGCAAGTGGAGATCAGCCCCAGCATTTT. This codes for CASSPGRGASGDQPQHF.